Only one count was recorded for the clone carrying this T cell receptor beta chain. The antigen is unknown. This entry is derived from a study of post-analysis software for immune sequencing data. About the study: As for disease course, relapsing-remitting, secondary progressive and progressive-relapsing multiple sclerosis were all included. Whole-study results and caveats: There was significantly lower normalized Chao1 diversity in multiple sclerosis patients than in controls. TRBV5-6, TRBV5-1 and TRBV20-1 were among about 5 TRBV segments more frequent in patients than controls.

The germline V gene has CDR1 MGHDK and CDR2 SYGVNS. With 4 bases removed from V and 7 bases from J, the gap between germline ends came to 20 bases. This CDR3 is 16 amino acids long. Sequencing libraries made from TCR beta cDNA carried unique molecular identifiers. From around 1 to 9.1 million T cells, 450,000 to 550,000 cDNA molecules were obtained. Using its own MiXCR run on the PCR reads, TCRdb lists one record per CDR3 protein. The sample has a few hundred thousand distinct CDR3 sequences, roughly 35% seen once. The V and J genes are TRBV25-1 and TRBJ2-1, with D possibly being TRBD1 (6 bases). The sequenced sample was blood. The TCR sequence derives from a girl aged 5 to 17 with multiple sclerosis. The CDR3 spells CASSAPPDSSTNEQFF. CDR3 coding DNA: TGTGCCAGCAGTGCTCCTCCGGACAGTTCCACGAATGAGCAGTTCTTC. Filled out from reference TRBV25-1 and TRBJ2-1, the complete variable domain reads EADIYQTPRYLVIGTGKKITLECSQTMGHDKMYWYQQDPGMELHLIHYSYGVNSTEKGDLSSESTVSRIRTEHFPLTLESARPSHTSQYLCASSAPPDSSTNEQFFGPGTRLTVL.